This T cell receptor (beta chain) was captured by sequencing in a study of OX40 agonist ivuxolimab in advanced cancers. Regarding the study as a whole: In the 0.1-3.0 mg/kg groups, partial responders showed among the lowest expansion.

Sequencing was performed with immunoSEQ multiplex PCR; in TCRdb, only in-frame clones are kept and a portion is missing. Of roughly 60,000 clones detected, about 85% appear once; the ten largest clones hold approximately 2.9%. As concerns this clone: No antigen is known for it.

This receptor was identified in an adult with an advanced solid tumor such as melanoma, head and neck, liver or kidney cancer. Sequencing was performed on CD4+ or CD8+ T cells sorted from blood, taken in a trial of the OX40 agonist ivuxolimab.

The CDR3 is CASWRDTQYF. CDR3 nucleotides: TGTGCCAGCTGGCGGGATACGCAGTATTTT. This chain uses TRBV28 with TRBJ2-3; D gene unclear. The CDR3 is 10 residues long. Germline V gene sequence: CDR1 MDHEN, CDR2 SYDVKM. Trimming cost V 8 bases and J 6 bases, with 6 bases left between them.